A single sample is the source of the 32 T cell receptor beta chains below, sequenced in a study of cytomegalovirus exposure and HLA in healthy donors. TCRdb's table, derived via immunoSEQ multiplex PCR, lists solely in-frame clones and lacks some. The repertoire includes 140,000 to 150,000 clones, about 94% of them detected once, and approximately 1.8% sits in the top ten. The specimen sequenced was PBMCs. Every receptor here comes from a man between 18 and 35 years old in good health and CMV-seropositive.

The sample holds a few counts of this clone. The chain couples TRBV5-4 to TRBJ1-6; a weak D match, TRBD1 (6 bases). Trimming removed 0 bases from V and 7 bases from J, with 8 bases in between. Germline assignment: CDR1 SGHNT and CDR2 YYREEE (reference sequence). The CDR3 contains 14 residues. The CDR3 spells CASSLDRANSPLHF. CDR3 DNA sequence: TGTGCCAGCAGCTTGGACAGGGCAAATTCACCCCTCCACTTT.

V is TRBV5-4 and J is TRBJ2-7, with 8 bases identical to TRBD2. V lost 4 bases and J lost 5; bases outside the gene matches: 5. This CDR3 is built from 13 residues. CDR1 is SGHNT and CDR2 is YYREEE in the germline V gene (reference sequence). CDR3 sequence: CASSAGGANEQYF. The CDR3 coding sequence is TGTGCCAGCAGCGCCGGGGGGGCCAACGAGCAGTACTTC.

This chain uses TRBV27 with TRBJ2-3; D is unresolved. Trimming removed 2 bases at V and 4 bases at J, with 4 bases between. Germline values: CDR1 MNHEY, CDR2 SMNVEV (reference sequence). The CDR3 is made up of 12 amino acids. The CDR3: CASSLDSDTQYF. As DNA, the CDR3 is TGTGCCAGCAGTTTAGACTCAGATACGCAGTATTTT.

This sequence joins TRBV5-1 and TRBJ2-3, with TRBD2 matching 9 bases. V lost 1 base to trimming and J lost 0 bases; unmatched junction nucleotides: 6. Germline loops: CDR1 SGHRS, CDR2 YFSETQ. The CDR3 covers 17 residues. CDR3 protein: CASSLLASGTSTDTQYF. CDR3 in DNA: TGCGCCAGCAGCTTGCTGGCTAGCGGGACTAGCACAGATACGCAGTATTTT. The full variable domain, in which reference TRBV5-1 and TRBJ2-3 provide the parts outside the CDR3, is KAGVTQTPRYLIKTRGQQVTLSCSPISGHRSVSWYQQTPGQGLQFLFEYFSETQRNKGNFPGRFSGRQFSNSRSEMNVSTLELGDSALYLCASSLLASGTSTDTQYFGPGTRLTVL.

V usage is TRBV5-4 and J usage is TRBJ2-2; TRBD2 matches at 9 bases. Per germline, CDR1 SGHNT and CDR2 YYREEE (reference sequence). The CDR3 loop spans 14 amino acids. Germline trimming cut 5 bases from V and 7 bases from J; bases unmatched to any gene: 6. The CDR3 loop is CASRAGGASGELFF. The CDR3 DNA sequence: TGTGCCAGCAGAGCGGGAGGAGCAAGCGGGGAGCTGTTTTTT.

The chain combines TRBV25-1 with TRBJ2-3; 10 bases line up with TRBD2. V lost 8 bases to trimming and J lost 2 bases; unmatched junction nucleotides: 10. The CDR3 spans 16 residues. Germline V gives CDR1 MGHDK, CDR2 SYGVNS. The DNA for the CDR3 is TGTGCCAGCGCCTCGGGACTAGCGACTTACACAGATACGCAGTATTTT. It specifies CASASGLATYTDTQYF.

The chain couples TRBV5-1 to TRBJ2-1; D remains unclear. There are 14 residues in the CDR3. The V gene lost 0 bases and the J gene lost 5 bases, with 9 bases spanning the gap. The germline CDR1 and CDR2 sequences are SGHRS and YFSETQ. The DNA of the CDR3 is TGCGCCAGCAGCTTGGTTTTGTCGGACAATGAGCAGTTCTTC. This codes for CASSLVLSDNEQFF.

The chain is built from TRBV19 and TRBJ2-5; 7 bases are shared with TRBD1. Germline V gene data show CDR1 as LNHDA and CDR2 as SQIVND (reference sequence). J gave up 5 bases and V 1 base, and 7 bases lay outside the gene matches. The CDR3 has 15 residues. This chain's CDR3 is CASSIGLTGVETQYF. The CDR3 DNA follows: TGTGCCAGTAGTATAGGGTTAACAGGGGTTGAGACCCAGTACTTC.

The chain has TRBV15 and TRBJ2-7; the match to TRBD1 covers 8 bases. Losses at the gene ends were 2 bases for V and 2 bases for J; bases not matched to a gene: 8. Per germline, CDR1 LNHNV and CDR2 YYDKDF (reference sequence). The CDR3 sequence is 16 residues long. This chain's CDR3 is CATSRPFNRGTYEQYF. CDR3 DNA sequence: TGTGCCACCAGCAGACCATTCAACAGGGGGACCTACGAGCAGTACTTC.

CDR3 nucleotide sequence: TGTGCCAGCAGCCAGGGACTAGCGGTAACCTACGAGCAGTACTTC. Amino acids: CASSQGLAVTYEQYF. The chain couples TRBV11-2 to TRBJ2-7; 11 bases are shared with TRBD2. In germline, CDR1 is SGHAT, CDR2 FQNNGV. The CDR3 consists of 15 residues. The junction had 5 bases not matched to a gene; V was cut back by 5 bases and J by 2 bases.

CDR3 DNA: TGTGCCAGCAGTTTAGTCGGTAGCAGACCCACCGGGGAGCTGTTTTTT. This encodes CASSLVGSRPTGELFF. This chain connects TRBV27 to TRBJ2-2; D gene uncertain. The CDR3 spans 16 residues. Germline-derived CDR1 and CDR2 are MNHEY and SMNVEV (reference sequence). With 2 bases removed from V and 4 bases from J, the gap between germline ends came to 14 bases.

A single count supports this clone. The chain carries TRBV5-1 and TRBJ2-1; TRBD2 matches at 7 bases. In germline, CDR1 is SGHRS, CDR2 YFSETQ. The CDR3 runs 16 residues. V shed 0 bases, J shed 3 bases, and the junction held 6 bases outside the gene matches. Written as DNA, the CDR3 is TGCGCCAGCAGCTTGGCTGTAGCGGGTGTCTACAATGAGCAGTTCTTC. Translation: CASSLAVAGVYNEQFF. The full variable domain, rest sourced from reference TRBV5-1 and TRBJ2-1, is KAGVTQTPRYLIKTRGQQVTLSCSPISGHRSVSWYQQTPGQGLQFLFEYFSETQRNKGNFPGRFSGRQFSNSRSEMNVSTLELGDSALYLCASSLAVAGVYNEQFFGPGTRLTVL.

The rearrangement uses TRBV7-8 and TRBJ1-5; TRBD1 agrees at 8 bases. The CDR3 sequence is 14 residues long. The V and J ends lost 4 bases and 4 bases, in that order; junction bases with no gene match: 3. Germline CDR1 is SGHVS and CDR2 is FQNEAQ. The CDR3 is CASSSRTGNQPQHF. The CDR3 nucleotides read TGTGCCAGCAGCTCCCGGACAGGGAATCAGCCCCAGCATTTT.

The V and J genes are TRBV11-3 and TRBJ2-1, with TRBD2 matching 9 bases. In germline, CDR1 is SGHNT, CDR2 YENEEA. The V and J ends lost 8 bases and 2 bases, in that order; junction bases with no gene match: 4. The CDR3 spans 14 residues. CDR3 residues: CASGREGTYNEQFF. The CDR3 DNA is TGTGCCAGCGGGCGGGAGGGCACCTACAATGAGCAGTTCTTC.

V usage is TRBV5-1 and J usage is TRBJ2-5; 12 nucleotides line up with TRBD2. The CDR3 is made up of 18 amino acids. The trim removed 4 bases at V and 4 bases at J, leaving 14 bases unmatched. Germline V gene sequence: CDR1 SGHRS, CDR2 YFSETQ. Here the CDR3 DNA reads TGCGCCAGCAGCCGTGGACTAGCGGGGTCTGGGGTCGGAGAGACCCAGTACTTC. Protein sequence: CASSRGLAGSGVGETQYF.

The V and J genes are TRBV7-9 and TRBJ2-3; 7 bases are a match to TRBD1. The CDR3 is 14 amino acids. Germline V gene sequence: CDR1 SEHNR, CDR2 FQNEAQ (reference sequence). Trimming removed 2 bases from V and 4 bases from J; junction bases left unmatched: 3. The CDR3 sequence is CASSLPGGSDTQYF. In nucleotides, the CDR3 is TGTGCCAGCAGCTTACCAGGGGGTTCAGATACGCAGTATTTT.

This clone was detected only a few times. The genes are TRBV2 and TRBJ1-5; D is ambiguous. Trimming cost V 2 bases and J 9 bases, with 5 bases left between them. The CDR3 length is 11 residues. Germline V gives CDR1 SNHLY, CDR2 FYNNEI. CDR3 sequence reads: CASSERGPQHF. The CDR3 DNA reads TGTGCCAGCAGTGAACGGGGGCCCCAGCATTTT.

The genes are TRBV5-4 and TRBJ2-1; 10 nucleotides line up with TRBD2. The V and J ends lost 1 base and 6 bases, in that order; junction bases with no gene match: 4. The CDR3 is 15 residues long. Germline-derived CDR1 and CDR2 are SGHNT and YYREEE (reference sequence). Here the CDR3 reads CASSLRTSGTNEQFF. The CDR3 region has the DNA TGTGCCAGCAGCTTGAGGACTAGCGGAACCAATGAGCAGTTCTTC. Together with reference TRBV5-4 and TRBJ2-1, the CDR3 gives the full variable domain: ETGVTQSPTHLIKTRGQQVTLRCSSQSGHNTVSWYQQALGQGPQFIFQYYREEENGRGNFPPRFSGLQFPNYSSELNVNALELDDSALYLCASSLRTSGTNEQFFGPGTRLTVL.

The V gene is TRBV6-6, the J gene TRBJ1-5; the match to TRBD1 covers 9 bases. The junction had 11 bases not matched to a gene; V was cut back by 7 bases and J by 7 bases. Germline CDR1 MNHNY, CDR2 SVGAGI (reference sequence). This CDR3 has 15 residues. CDR3 in DNA: TGTGCCAGCAAGGGACAGGGCGCTGGGAAGCAGCCCCAGCATTTT. Translation gives CASKGQGAGKQPQHF.

This clone has only one observation. The CDR3 is CASRWTKNTGELFF. Here the CDR3 DNA reads TGCGCCAGCAGATGGACTAAGAACACCGGGGAGCTGTTTTTT. The V call is TRBV4-1, the J call TRBJ2-2, with D perhaps TRBD2 (6 bases). V was clipped by 6 bases and J by 1 base, with 9 bases between them. Germline V gives CDR1 MGHRA, CDR2 YSYEKL. The CDR3 has 14 amino acids.

V usage is TRBV7-9 and J usage is TRBJ2-7; tentative D call: TRBD1 (6 bases). Trimming left V 4 bases short and J 6 bases short, with 13 bases between. This CDR3 region has 13 residues. Germline CDR1 SEHNR, CDR2 FQNEAQ (reference sequence). CDR3 nucleotides: TGTGCCAGCAGCTCCCTGGACAGAAGCGAGCAGTACTTC. This sequence encodes CASSSLDRSEQYF.

V gene TRBV7-9 combines with J gene TRBJ1-4, with 9 bases matching TRBD1. This CDR3 is built from 15 residues. The junction had 7 bases not matched to a gene; V was cut back by 4 bases and J by 7 bases. Per germline, CDR1 SEHNR and CDR2 FQNEAQ (reference sequence). CDR3 loop: CASSSPGTGREKLFF. In DNA, the CDR3 is TGTGCCAGCAGCTCCCCCGGGACAGGGCGTGAAAAACTGTTTTTT.

J is TRBJ2-2 and V is TRBV18; a possible D gene is TRBD2 (6 bases). The CDR3 contains 14 residues. The germline V gene has CDR1 KGHSH and CDR2 LQKENI. V lost 6 bases and J 1 base, leaving 9 bases between the germline ends. The CDR3 loop reads CASSRAGNTGELFF. The CDR3 nucleotides are TGTGCCAGCTCGCGAGCGGGGAACACCGGGGAGCTGTTTTTT.

The chain employs TRBV5-1 and TRBJ2-7; D perhaps matches TRBD2 (6 bases). Trimming cost V 4 bases and J 6 bases, with 17 bases left between them. The CDR3 sequence is 14 residues long. CDR1 SGHRS and CDR2 YFSETQ come from the germline V gene. The CDR3 nucleotides are TGCGCCAGCAGCCTCGCTAGCGAACCCCCCGAGCAGTACTTC. This gives the protein CASSLASEPPEQYF. Drawing the rest from reference TRBV5-1 and TRBJ2-7, the complete variable domain is KAGVTQTPRYLIKTRGQQVTLSCSPISGHRSVSWYQQTPGQGLQFLFEYFSETQRNKGNFPGRFSGRQFSNSRSEMNVSTLELGDSALYLCASSLASEPPEQYFGPGTRLTVT.

The rearrangement joins TRBV30 to TRBJ1-3, with TRBD1 matching 9 bases. With V trimmed by 5 bases and J by 4 bases, 6 bases remained unmatched. CDR1 and CDR2 from the germline V gene are GTSNPN and SVGIG (reference sequence). The CDR3 totals 14 residues. CDR3 bases: TGTGCCTGGGACAGGGGGGCGCGAGGAAACACCATATATTTT. It codes for CAWDRGARGNTIYF.

This clone was counted between two and nine times. This chain connects TRBV15 to TRBJ2-7; 10 nucleotides line up with TRBD2. CDR3 length: 16 amino acids. The germline CDR1 and CDR2 sequences are LNHNV and YYDKDF (reference sequence). After removal of 0 bases from V and 0 bases from J, the junction contained 2 bases not matched to a gene. The CDR3 nucleotides read TGTGCCACCAGCAGAGAATCTAGCGGGAGCTCCTACGAGCAGTACTTC. Protein: CATSRESSGSSYEQYF.

The rearrangement uses TRBV27 and TRBJ2-3; no clear D gene. Germline V CDR1 and CDR2: MNHEY, SMNVEV (reference sequence). The CDR3 totals 14 residues. The V end lost 2 bases, the J end lost 4 bases, and 10 bases lay between the germline ends. As DNA, the CDR3 is TGTGCCAGCAGTTTAAACAGTCGTTCAGATACGCAGTATTTT. This sequence encodes CASSLNSRSDTQYF.

For the CDR3, the DNA is TGCGCCAGCAGTGGTGAACTTGGCGAGCAGTACTTC. Its translation is CASSGELGEQYF. The J gene is TRBJ2-7, the V gene TRBV10-1, with D unclear. The CDR3 spans 12 residues. Germline V gives CDR1 WNHNN, CDR2 SYGVQD (reference sequence). Trimming shortened V by 4 bases and J by 6 bases, and 10 bases separated the two germline ends.

The chain couples TRBV5-7 to TRBJ1-1; D unclear. TRBV5-7 is placed among ORFs of uncertain function. The CDR3 is made up of 15 amino acids. V was trimmed by 4 bases and J by 1 base, leaving 14 bases between them. CDR3 residues: CASSLETGENTEAFF. Written as DNA, the CDR3 is TGTGCCAGCAGCCTGGAGACCGGGGAGAACACTGAAGCTTTCTTT.

This chain uses TRBV2 with TRBJ1-4; unclear D gene. The CDR3 consists of 14 residues. V lost 5 bases, J lost 4 bases, and 11 bases lay in between. Germline V lookup: CDR1 SNHLY, CDR2 FYNNEI. This CDR3 is CASSKQSLNEKLFF. The CDR3 DNA sequence: TGTGCCAGCAGTAAACAGAGCCTTAATGAAAAACTGTTTTTT.

This clone has only a few counts. V gene TRBV4-1 combines with J gene TRBJ1-2, with unresolved D. V was cut by 0 bases and J by 4 bases, with 12 bases left in between. The CDR3 extends over 15 amino acids. The germline V gene has CDR1 MGHRA and CDR2 YSYEKL. CDR3 bases: TGCGCCAGCAGCCAAGACCGGAGAGTGGGCTATGGCTACACCTTC. Translation gives CASSQDRRVGYGYTF.

This rearrangement joins TRBV19 to TRBJ1-1; D remains ambiguous. CDR1 and CDR2 from the germline V gene are LNHDA and SQIVND (reference sequence). V gave up 5 bases and J gave up 5 bases, with 18 bases separating them. This CDR3 spans 15 amino acids. The CDR3 protein is CASSPVRGVETEAFF. CDR3 DNA: TGTGCCAGTAGTCCGGTCCGGGGAGTGGAGACTGAAGCTTTCTTT.